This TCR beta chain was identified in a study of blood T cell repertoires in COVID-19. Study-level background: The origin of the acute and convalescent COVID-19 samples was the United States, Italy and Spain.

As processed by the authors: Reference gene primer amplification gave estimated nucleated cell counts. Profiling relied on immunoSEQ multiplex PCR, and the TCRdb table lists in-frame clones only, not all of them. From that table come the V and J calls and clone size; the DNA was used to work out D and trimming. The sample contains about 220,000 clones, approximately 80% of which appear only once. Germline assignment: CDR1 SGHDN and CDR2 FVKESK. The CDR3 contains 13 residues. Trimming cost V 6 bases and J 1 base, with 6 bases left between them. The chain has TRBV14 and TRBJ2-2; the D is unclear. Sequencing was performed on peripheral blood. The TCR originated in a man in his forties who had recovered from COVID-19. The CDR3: CASRQQNTGELFF. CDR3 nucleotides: TGTGCCAGCAGGCAACAGAACACCGGGGAGCTGTTTTTT.